This paragraph covers one TCR beta chain sequence. Its antigen is as yet unknown. The CDR3 spans 14 residues. V lost 4 bases and J lost 13, with 20 bases in between. In germline, CDR1 is MNHNS, CDR2 SASEGT. The data were taken from a study of metastatic and nonmetastatic thyroid tumors. Study results and caveats: Significantly higher TCR beta diversity was reportedly seen in malignant thyroid tumors than benign nodules, in blood and tumor.

With MiXCR, TCRdb called clones anew from the PCR reads. The sample carries 14,000 to 15,000 clones, around 25% recorded once. Patients had received no treatment of any kind before thyroid surgery. Material for sequencing was tumor tissue. The rearrangement joins TRBV6-1 to TRBJ1-5; no reliable D call. The TCR sequence derives from a female donor with papillary thyroid cancer or a benign thyroid nodule (not recorded which). Some clones in this sample may be carry-over from other donors' samples. In DNA, the CDR3 is TGTGCCAGCAGTGGGGCCGGATGGCATCAGACACAGCATTTT. The encoded protein is CASSGAGWHQTQHF.